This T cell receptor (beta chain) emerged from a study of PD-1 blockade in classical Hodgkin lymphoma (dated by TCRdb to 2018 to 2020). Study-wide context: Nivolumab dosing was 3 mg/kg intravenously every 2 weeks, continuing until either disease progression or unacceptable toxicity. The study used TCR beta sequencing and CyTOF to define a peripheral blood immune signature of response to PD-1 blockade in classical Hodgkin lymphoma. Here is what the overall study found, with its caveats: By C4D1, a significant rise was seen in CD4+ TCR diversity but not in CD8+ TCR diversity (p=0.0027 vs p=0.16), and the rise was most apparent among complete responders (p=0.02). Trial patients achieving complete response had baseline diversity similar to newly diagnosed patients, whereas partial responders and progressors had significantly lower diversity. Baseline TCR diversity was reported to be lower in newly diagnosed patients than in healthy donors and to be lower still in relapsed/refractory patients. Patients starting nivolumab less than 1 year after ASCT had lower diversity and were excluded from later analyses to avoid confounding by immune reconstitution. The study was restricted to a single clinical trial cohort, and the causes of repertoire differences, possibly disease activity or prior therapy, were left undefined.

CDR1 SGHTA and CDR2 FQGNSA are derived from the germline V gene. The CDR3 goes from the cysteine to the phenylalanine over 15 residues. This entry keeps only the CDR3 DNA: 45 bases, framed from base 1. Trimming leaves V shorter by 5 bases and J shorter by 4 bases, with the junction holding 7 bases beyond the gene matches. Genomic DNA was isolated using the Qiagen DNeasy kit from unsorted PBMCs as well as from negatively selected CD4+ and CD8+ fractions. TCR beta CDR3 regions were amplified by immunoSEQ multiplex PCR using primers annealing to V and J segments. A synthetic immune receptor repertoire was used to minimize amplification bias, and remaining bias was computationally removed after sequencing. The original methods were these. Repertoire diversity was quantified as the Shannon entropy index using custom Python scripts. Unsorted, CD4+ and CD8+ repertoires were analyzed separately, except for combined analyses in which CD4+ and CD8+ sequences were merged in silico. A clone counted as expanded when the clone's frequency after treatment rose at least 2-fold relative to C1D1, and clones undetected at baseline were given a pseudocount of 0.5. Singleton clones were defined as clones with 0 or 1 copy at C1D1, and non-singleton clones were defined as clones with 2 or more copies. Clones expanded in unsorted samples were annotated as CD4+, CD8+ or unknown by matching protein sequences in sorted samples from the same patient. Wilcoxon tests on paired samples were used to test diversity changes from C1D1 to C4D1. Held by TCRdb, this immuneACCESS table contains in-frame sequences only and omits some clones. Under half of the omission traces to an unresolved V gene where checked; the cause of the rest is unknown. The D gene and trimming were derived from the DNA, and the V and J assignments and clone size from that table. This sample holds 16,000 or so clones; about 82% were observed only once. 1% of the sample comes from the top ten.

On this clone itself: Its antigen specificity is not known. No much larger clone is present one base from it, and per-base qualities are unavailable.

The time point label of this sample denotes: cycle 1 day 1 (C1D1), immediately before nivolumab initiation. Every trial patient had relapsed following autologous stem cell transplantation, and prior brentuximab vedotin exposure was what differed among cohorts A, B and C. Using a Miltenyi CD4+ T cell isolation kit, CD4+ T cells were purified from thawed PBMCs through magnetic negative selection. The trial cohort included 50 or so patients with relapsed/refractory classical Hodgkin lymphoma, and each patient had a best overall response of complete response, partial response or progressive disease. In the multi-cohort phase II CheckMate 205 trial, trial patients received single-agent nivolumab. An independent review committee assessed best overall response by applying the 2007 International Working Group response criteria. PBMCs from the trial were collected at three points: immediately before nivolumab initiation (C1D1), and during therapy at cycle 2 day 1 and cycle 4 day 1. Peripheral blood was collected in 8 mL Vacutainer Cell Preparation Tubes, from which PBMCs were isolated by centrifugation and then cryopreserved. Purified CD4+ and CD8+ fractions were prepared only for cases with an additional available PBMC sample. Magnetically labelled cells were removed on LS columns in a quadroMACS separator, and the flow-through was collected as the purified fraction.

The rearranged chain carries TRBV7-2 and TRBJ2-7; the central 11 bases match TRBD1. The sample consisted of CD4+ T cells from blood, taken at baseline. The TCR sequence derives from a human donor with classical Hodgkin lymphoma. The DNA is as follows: TGTGCCAGCAGCACAGCTGGGACAGGGGGTTACGAGCAGTACTTC. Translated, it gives CASSTAGTGGYEQYF. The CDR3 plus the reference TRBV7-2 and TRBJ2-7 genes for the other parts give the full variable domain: GAGVSQSPSNKVTEKGKDVELRCDPISGHTALYWYRQSLGQGLEFLIYFQGNSAPDKSGLPSDRFSAERTGGSVSTLTIQRTQQEDSAVYLCASSTAGTGGYEQYFGPGTRLTVT.